This is a list of T cell receptor beta chains from one sample in a study of blood T cells in healthy people across ages. TCRdb re-called the 5' RACE reads with MiXCR, one entry per CDR3 protein. The sample holds 1.5 million to 2 million distinct CDR3 sequences, around half seen once. The sample consisted of blood. These receptors came from a woman aged 40 to 50 in good health. Each CDR3 is given with its conserved first and last residue. Not all rows give a size; the values are once, few, many and, for expanded clones, a class.

clone size: -; V gene: TRBV20-1; J gene: TRBJ1-2; CDR3 protein: CSASDRASYGYTF
clone size: -; V gene: TRBV20-1; J gene: -; CDR3 protein: CSARVGSSGEQYF
clone size: -; V gene: TRBV5-6; J gene: TRBJ2-5; CDR3 protein: CASQEDWGETQYF
clone size: -; V gene: TRBV12-3/TRBV12-4; J gene: TRBJ2-1; CDR3 protein: CASSSPDTGTPLIEQFF
clone size: few; V gene: TRBV4-3; J gene: TRBJ2-1; CDR3 protein: CASSQFRTGTRANEQFF
clone size: -; V gene: TRBV6-2/TRBV6-3; J gene: TRBJ2-1; CDR3 protein: CASSTGTSGGPPLKQFF
clone size: -; V gene: TRBV7-9; J gene: TRBJ2-7; CDR3 protein: CAGRGWGQPEGDYEQYF
clone size: once; V gene: TRBV29-1; J gene: TRBJ1-1; CDR3 protein: CSGDGWDTEAFF
clone size: once; V gene: TRBV19; J gene: TRBJ2-1; CDR3 protein: CASSILTDSYLNEQFF
clone size: -; V gene: TRBV20-1; J gene: TRBJ2-4; CDR3 protein: CSARDRASGGPGPQNIQYF
clone size: few; V gene: TRBV24-1; J gene: TRBJ2-1; CDR3 protein: CATSGLTPGLADNEQFF
clone size: -; V gene: TRBV20-1; J gene: TRBJ1-1; CDR3 protein: CMGLSNTEAFF
clone size: -; V gene: TRBV6-5; J gene: TRBJ2-1; CDR3 protein: CASISEANLEQFF
clone size: -; V gene: TRBV5-1; J gene: TRBJ1-2; CDR3 protein: CASSQRDRGPNGYTF
clone size: few; V gene: TRBV27; J gene: -; CDR3 protein: CASSLRGDHEQYF
clone size: -; V gene: TRBV7-2; J gene: TRBJ1-1; CDR3 protein: CASSLVVPVTEAFF
clone size: -; V gene: TRBV5-5; J gene: TRBJ1-5; CDR3 protein: CASSSEWTSQPQHF
clone size: -; V gene: TRBV27; J gene: TRBJ1-6; CDR3 protein: CASSLFLQDNSPLHF
clone size: -; V gene: TRBV12-3/TRBV12-4; J gene: TRBJ1-5; CDR3 protein: CASSSSGQFYSNQPQHF
clone size: few; V gene: TRBV28; J gene: TRBJ2-5; CDR3 protein: CASSFLRPSQETQYF
clone size: -; V gene: TRBV27; J gene: TRBJ2-7; CDR3 protein: CASRDESYEQYF
clone size: few; V gene: TRBV27; J gene: TRBJ2-5; CDR3 protein: CASSPEGAGGYQETQYF
clone size: -; V gene: TRBV2; J gene: TRBJ2-1; CDR3 protein: CASRARLAGAYNEQLF
clone size: -; V gene: TRBV4-2; J gene: TRBJ2-1; CDR3 protein: CASSHGEGTSYNEQFF
clone size: few; V gene: TRBV15; J gene: TRBJ1-5; CDR3 protein: CATSSGLGAWVGNQPQHF
clone size: -; V gene: TRBV12-3/TRBV12-4; J gene: TRBJ2-7; CDR3 protein: CASSPPLGQSSYEQYF
clone size: few; V gene: TRBV12-3/TRBV12-4; J gene: TRBJ2-5; CDR3 protein: CASARGPMETQYF
clone size: -; V gene: TRBV7-8; J gene: TRBJ2-3; CDR3 protein: CASSLELTSTDTQYF
clone size: few; V gene: TRBV7-2; J gene: TRBJ2-7; CDR3 protein: CASSFADRDYEQYF
clone size: -; V gene: TRBV4-3; J gene: TRBJ2-3; CDR3 protein: CASSRGLAETDTQYF
clone size: -; V gene: TRBV4-3; J gene: TRBJ2-3; CDR3 protein: CASSRDGGGPLDTQYF
clone size: -; V gene: TRBV5-1; J gene: TRBJ1-4; CDR3 protein: CASRPEGFNEKLFF
clone size: -; V gene: TRBV7-9; J gene: TRBJ1-2; CDR3 protein: CASSFRDRGGYTF
clone size: -; V gene: TRBV7-2; J gene: TRBJ2-5; CDR3 protein: CASSQDRAWETQYF
clone size: -; V gene: TRBV7-3; J gene: TRBJ1-4; CDR3 protein: CASRTFTHEKLFF
clone size: few; V gene: TRBV29-1; J gene: TRBJ2-3; CDR3 protein: CSGLGSEFTDTQYF
clone size: few; V gene: TRBV6-6; J gene: TRBJ1-4; CDR3 protein: CASSYPREKLFF
clone size: once; V gene: TRBV7-9; J gene: TRBJ1-2; CDR3 protein: CASSPQGASYGYTF
clone size: few; V gene: TRBV6-5; J gene: TRBJ2-5; CDR3 protein: CASSYQGVGEQYF
clone size: -; V gene: TRBV6-5; J gene: TRBJ1-2; CDR3 protein: CASSYAASVYGYTF
clone size: -; V gene: TRBV6-6; J gene: TRBJ2-1; CDR3 protein: CASSYVASGGGNEQFF
clone size: many; V gene: TRBV7-2; J gene: TRBJ1-2; CDR3 protein: CASSRTGTYGYTF
clone size: few; V gene: TRBV15; J gene: TRBJ1-2; CDR3 protein: CATSSPGDPHYGYTF
clone size: once; V gene: TRBV12-3/TRBV12-4; J gene: TRBJ1-4; CDR3 protein: CASSFPGQGLEKLFF
clone size: -; V gene: TRBV6-6; J gene: TRBJ1-5; CDR3 protein: CASSSGLPGGNQPQHF
clone size: -; V gene: TRBV28; J gene: TRBJ2-1; CDR3 protein: CASSLGRDGVAQFF
clone size: -; V gene: TRBV12-3/TRBV12-4; J gene: TRBJ2-2; CDR3 protein: CASSFLTGGENTGELFF
clone size: -; V gene: TRBV29-1; J gene: TRBJ1-1; CDR3 protein: CSVVGRLNTEAFF
clone size: -; V gene: TRBV11-1; J gene: TRBJ2-1; CDR3 protein: CASRPVVTRDNEQFF
clone size: -; V gene: TRBV5-1; J gene: TRBJ2-1; CDR3 protein: CASSPPRVSYNEQFF
clone size: -; V gene: TRBV3-1; J gene: TRBJ1-6; CDR3 protein: CASSQARYSPLHF
clone size: -; V gene: TRBV6-5; J gene: TRBJ1-6; CDR3 protein: CASSGTRESSPLHF
clone size: -; V gene: TRBV29-1; J gene: TRBJ1-4; CDR3 protein: CSVSAGANEKLFF
clone size: many; V gene: TRBV20-1; J gene: TRBJ2-7; CDR3 protein: CSAKGTLSSYEQYF
clone size: -; V gene: TRBV2; J gene: TRBJ2-5; CDR3 protein: CASSEVGSGVETQYF